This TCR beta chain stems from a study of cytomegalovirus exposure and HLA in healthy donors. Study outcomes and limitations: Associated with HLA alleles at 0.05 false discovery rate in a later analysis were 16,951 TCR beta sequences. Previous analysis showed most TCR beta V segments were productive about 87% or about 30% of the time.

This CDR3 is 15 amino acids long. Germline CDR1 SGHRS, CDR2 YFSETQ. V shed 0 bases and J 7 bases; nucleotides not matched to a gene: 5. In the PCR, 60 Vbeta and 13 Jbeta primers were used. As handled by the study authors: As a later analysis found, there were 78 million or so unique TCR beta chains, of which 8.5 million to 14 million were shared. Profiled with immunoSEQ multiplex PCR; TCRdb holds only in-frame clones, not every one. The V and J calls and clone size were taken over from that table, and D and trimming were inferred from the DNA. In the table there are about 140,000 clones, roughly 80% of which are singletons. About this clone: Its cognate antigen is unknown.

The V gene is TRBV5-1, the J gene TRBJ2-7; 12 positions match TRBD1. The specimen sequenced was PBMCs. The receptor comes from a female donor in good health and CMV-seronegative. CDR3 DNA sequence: TGCGCCAGCAGCTTGGCGGGGACAGGGGGCCGGGAGCAGTACTTC. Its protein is CASSLAGTGGREQYF.